These 19 T cell receptor beta chains were sequenced from one sample in a study of CD8+ T cells in alopecia areata (dated by TCRdb to the late 2010s). Library prep was done by the immunoSEQ multiplex PCR assay. For TCR sequencing, RNA was extracted from every sample and reverse transcribed into cDNA to serve as template. The source is immuneACCESS, and TCRdb retained only in-frame sequences with V and J called. Part of the clones is not carried over; for the studies checked, unresolved V genes explain less than half of this, and the remainder is unexplained. Here the sample has 150,000 or so clones; around 50% occur a single time. The top ten constitute 6% to 7% of the sample. Sequences were obtained from CD4+ T cells sorted from blood. The source is a human donor with alopecia areata.

The chain couples TRBV29-1 to TRBJ2-1; 8 nucleotides agree with TRBD2. This CDR3 is 14 amino acids long. CDR1 SQVTM and CDR2 ANQGSEA come from the germline V gene. Written as DNA, the CDR3 is TGCGGGGGAGCGGGAGCACCCACCTACAATGAGCAGTTCTTC. Encoded protein: CGGAGAPTYNEQFF.

The chain combines TRBV5-1 with TRBJ2-2, with D perhaps being TRBD1 or TRBD2 (5 bases each). Germline V gene lookup returns CDR1 SGHRS and CDR2 YFSETQ. The germline V and J ends were trimmed by 0 bases and 1 base, with 13 bases remaining between them. CDR3 size: 17 residues. The CDR3 reads CASSLAAGTVNTGELFF. In DNA, the CDR3 is TGCGCCAGCAGCTTGGCGGCCGGGACGGTGAACACCGGGGAGCTGTTTTTT.

This clone was found once. The V gene is TRBV28, the J gene TRBJ2-1; TRBD1 agrees at 10 bases. With 4 bases clipped from V and 4 bases from J, the junction kept 7 bases outside the gene matches. CDR1 is MDHEN, CDR2 SYDVKM, per germline. The CDR3 totals 16 residues. The CDR3 region is CASSSPGQGLYNEQFF. The DNA of the CDR3 is TGTGCCAGCAGTTCGCCGGGACAGGGGCTTTACAATGAGCAGTTCTTC.

V gene TRBV2 combines with J gene TRBJ2-7, with 9 nucleotides matching TRBD1. This CDR3 contains 14 residues. The ends lost 7 bases at V and 1 base at J; junction bases unmatched: 5. CDR1 SNHLY and CDR2 FYNNEI come from the germline V gene. For the CDR3, the DNA is TGTGCCAGCAAAAGGGGACAGGGTTCCTACGAGCAGTACTTC. Encoded protein: CASKRGQGSYEQYF.

This clone was seen only a few times. This sequence joins TRBV29-1 and TRBJ2-1; 14 bases are a match to TRBD2. The CDR3 contains 13 residues. V lost 8 bases and J lost 6; bases outside the gene matches: 3. CDR1 is SQVTM, CDR2 ANQGSEA, per germline. CDR3 DNA: TGCAGCTCAGGGACTAGCGGGAGCAATGAGCAGTTCTTC. Translating it yields CSSGTSGSNEQFF.

This clone came up once. This chain uses TRBV18 with TRBJ1-1, with D possibly being TRBD1 (6 bases). The CDR3 is 14 residues long. V lost 6 bases and J 1 base, leaving 12 bases between the germline ends. Germline V gene sequence: CDR1 KGHSH, CDR2 LQKENI. The CDR3 spells CASSTEGGNTEAFF. CDR3 in DNA: TGTGCCAGCTCTACCGAGGGGGGGAACACTGAAGCTTTCTTT.

The sample holds a few counts of this clone. V is TRBV5-1 and J is TRBJ2-5; 13 bases are shared with TRBD2. Germline V CDR1 and CDR2: SGHRS, YFSETQ. The CDR3 totals 16 residues. The trim removed 2 bases at V and 1 base at J, leaving 2 bases unmatched. The CDR3 nucleotides read TGCGCCAGCAGCTTAGGGACTAGCGGGACCCAAGAGACCCAGTACTTC. Protein product: CASSLGTSGTQETQYF.

V is TRBV5-1 and J is TRBJ1-1; D is unresolved. Per the germline V gene, CDR1 is SGHRS and CDR2 is YFSETQ. CDR3 length equals 14 residues. V lost 3 bases and J 5 bases, leaving 14 bases between the germline ends. The CDR3 DNA sequence: TGCGCCAGCAGCTCTATAGGGATCGGTACTGAAGCTTTCTTT. This codes for CASSSIGIGTEAFF.

There are a few counts of this clone. The genes are TRBV11-3 and TRBJ2-2, with 7 bases matching TRBD2. Germline V gene data show CDR1 as SGHNT and CDR2 as YENEEA. After removal of 2 bases from V and 7 bases from J, the junction contained 7 bases not matched to a gene. The CDR3 is 15 amino acids. CDR3 in DNA: TGTGCCAGCAGCTTATTAAGCGGGACGGGCGGGGAGCTGTTTTTT. Its protein is CASSLLSGTGGELFF.

The rearrangement uses TRBV5-4 and TRBJ2-2, with D maybe TRBD2 (6 bases). Germline V gives CDR1 SGHNT, CDR2 YYREEE (reference sequence). The germline V and J ends were trimmed by 4 bases and 6 bases, with 22 bases remaining between them. The CDR3 runs to 17 residues. The chain's CDR3 is CASSPGVGKGRPGELFF. The CDR3 DNA is TGTGCCAGCAGCCCAGGCGTTGGCAAAGGGAGGCCCGGGGAGCTGTTTTTT.

The chain has TRBV7-2 and TRBJ2-1; D unclear. Trimming pared 4 bases from V and 3 bases from J, leaving 4 bases between. The CDR3 spans 12 residues. Germline V CDR1 and CDR2: SGHTA, FQGNSA. The CDR3 loop is CASSYIYNEQFF. CDR3 nucleotide sequence: TGTGCCAGCAGCTACATCTACAATGAGCAGTTCTTC.

This rearrangement joins TRBV28 to TRBJ1-2; 8 bases are shared with TRBD1. Trimming took 7 bases from V and 4 from J; bases not matched to a gene: 5. The CDR3 totals 13 residues. Germline CDR1 is MDHEN and CDR2 is SYDVKM. DNA for the CDR3: TGTGCCAGCAAAGGGACAGGCCTCTATGGCTACACCTTC. It specifies CASKGTGLYGYTF.

This clone was picked up one time. The rearrangement uses TRBV7-6 and TRBJ2-1; D uncertain. V shed 2 bases and J shed 1 base, with 6 bases lying between them. This CDR3 comprises 14 residues. Germline CDR1 SGHVS, CDR2 FNYEAQ. In nucleotides, the CDR3 is TGTGCCAGCAGCTTAACAAATTCCTACAATGAGCAGTTCTTC. Translation: CASSLTNSYNEQFF.

The sample holds a few counts of this clone. The V call is TRBV10-3, the J call TRBJ2-7; maybe TRBD1 (6 bases). V dropped 6 bases and J dropped 2 bases, with 17 bases sitting between them. The CDR3 totals 15 residues. Germline-derived CDR1 and CDR2 are ENHRY and SYGVKD. DNA of the CDR3: TGTGCCATCAGGGACAGCACCCGTTTTCCCTACGAGCAGTACTTC. It translates to CAIRDSTRFPYEQYF.

This chain uses TRBV11-2 with TRBJ1-2; no reliable D call. This CDR3 has 13 amino acids. Trimming stripped 7 bases from V and 1 base from J, with 10 bases between. Germline V gene sequence: CDR1 SGHAT, CDR2 FQNNGV. CDR3 nucleotides: TGTGCCAGCACCTATCAGATTAACTATGGCTACACCTTC. Translated, it gives CASTYQINYGYTF.

The chain links TRBV7-8 to TRBJ2-3, with 7 bases identical to TRBD2. Germline V CDR1 and CDR2: SGHVS, FQNEAQ. This CDR3 has 13 amino acids. Trimming at V came to 5 bases and at J to 6 bases, leaving 5 bases not matched to a gene. The CDR3 protein is CASSPGTTDTQYF. CDR3 DNA: TGTGCCAGCAGCCCGGGGACTACGGATACGCAGTATTTT.

The chain carries TRBV29-1 and TRBJ2-1; D is undetermined. There are 12 residues in the CDR3. Germline values: CDR1 SQVTM, CDR2 ANQGSEA. V lost 3 bases and J lost 13, with 16 bases in between. The DNA of the CDR3 is TGCAGCGTTGATGAATTGCTAGTGGGCCAGTTCTTC. Its translation is CSVDELLVGQFF.

This clone has more than one count but fewer than ten. The chain couples TRBV5-6 to TRBJ2-3; 10 bases match TRBD2. CDR1 and CDR2 from the germline V gene are SGHDT and YYEEEE. V lost 6 bases to trimming and J lost 5 bases; unmatched junction nucleotides: 15. The CDR3 is 17 residues long. The CDR3 DNA is TGTGCCAGCACCGTTGGGCGGCTAGCGGGAGAAATAGATACGCAGTATTTT. It encodes CASTVGRLAGEIDTQYF.

The chain links TRBV6-5 to TRBJ2-7, with D hard to call. Per the germline V gene, CDR1 is MNHEY and CDR2 is SVGAGI. The CDR3 loop spans 14 amino acids. V was cut by 0 bases and J by 0 bases, with 6 bases left in between. The CDR3 region is CASSYSSDSYEQYF. CDR3 bases: TGTGCCAGCAGTTACTCCTCGGACTCCTACGAGCAGTACTTC.